Shown below are 11 T cell receptor beta chains from a single sample sequenced in a study of CD8 T cells in ankylosing spondylitis. TCRdb re-called the 5' RACE reads with MiXCR, one entry per CDR3 protein. This table holds around 230,000 distinct CDR3 sequences, roughly 8% found once. The sample comprised blood, either unsorted or a sorted T cell fraction (not recorded which). The receptors here all came from a female donor with ankylosing spondylitis or in good health (not recorded which).

This clonotype was seen at least ten times. The gene calls are TRBV20-1 and TRBJ1-5; 9 bases agree with TRBD1. Germline V gene lookup returns CDR1 DFQATT and CDR2 SNEGSKA (reference sequence). This CDR3 is 17 amino acids long. The V gene end was trimmed by 6 bases and the J gene end by 0 bases; junction bases not matched to a gene: 12. CDR3 in DNA: TGCAGTGCAGCACCGGGACAGGGTAGCGGTAGCAATCAGCCCCAGCATTTT. This translates into CSAAPGQGSGSNQPQHF.

This clonotype was observed at least ten times. The chain links TRBV7-3 to TRBJ2-1, with a tentative D call TRBD1 (5 bases). The V and J ends lost 4 bases and 5 bases respectively, with 15 bases between them. Germline CDR1 reads SGHTA; CDR2 reads FQGTGA. The CDR3 sequence is 15 residues long. CDR3 nucleotides: TGTGCCAGCAGCTACTCCCTGGGGCCCGACAATGAGCAGTTCTTC. Protein product: CASSYSLGPDNEQFF.

The J gene is TRBJ2-7, the V gene TRBV7-8, with D tentatively TRBD1 (5 bases). Trimming shortened V by 1 base and J by 7 bases, and 11 bases separated the two germline ends. Per germline, CDR1 SGHVS and CDR2 FQNEAQ. This CDR3 region has 13 residues. CDR3 nucleotide sequence: TGTGCCAGCAGCTTAGGACAGCGTATAGAGCAGTACTTC. Translation gives CASSLGQRIEQYF.

This clonotype has ten or more counts. A much bigger clone sits one base away, suggesting this may be a read error. V usage is TRBV5-1 and J usage is TRBJ1-2, with D unclear. In germline, CDR1 is SGHRS, CDR2 YFSETQ. V lost 3 bases, J lost 3 bases, and 12 bases lay in between. The CDR3 has 14 residues. CDR3 region: CASSSDGIDYGYTF. CDR3 DNA sequence: TGCGCCAGCAGCTCGGATGGGATAGACTATGGCTACACCTTC.

There are many counts of this clonotype. This chain uses TRBV29-1 with TRBJ2-3, with D hard to call. Germline V CDR1 and CDR2: SQVTM, ANQGSEA. The V end lost 5 bases, the J end lost 0 bases, and 12 bases lay between the germline ends. CDR3 length: 14 amino acids. The CDR3 spells CSVPRLTSTDTQYF. The CDR3 DNA sequence: TGCAGCGTTCCCCGGTTGACTAGCACAGATACGCAGTATTTT.

In its sample, this clonotype was seen many times. The chain joins TRBV6-5 to TRBJ2-3; a weak D match, TRBD2 (6 bases). This CDR3 comprises 13 residues. Per the germline V gene, CDR1 is MNHEY and CDR2 is SVGAGI. Trimming took off 4 bases at V and 5 bases at J, with 10 bases between the two ends. CDR3 coding DNA: TGTGCCAGCAGTTTCGGGACTTTAGATACGCAGTATTTT. This sequence encodes CASSFGTLDTQYF.

This clonotype was detected only a few times. This chain joins TRBV7-2 and TRBJ1-6, with 9 bases matching TRBD1. Losses at the gene ends were 8 bases for V and 7 bases for J; bases not matched to a gene: 6. The CDR3 totals 14 residues. Germline lookup yields CDR1 SGHTA and CDR2 FQGNSA. The CDR3 DNA is TGTGCCAGCGGGGGGGACAGGGTGAATTCACCCCTCCACTTT. Protein sequence: CASGGDRVNSPLHF.

This clonotype occurred many times. The rearrangement links TRBV20-1 to TRBJ2-2; 12 bases agree with TRBD2. From germline, CDR1 is DFQATT and CDR2 SNEGSKA (reference sequence). Trimming removed 3 bases from V and 4 bases from J; junction bases left unmatched: 6. The length of the CDR3 is 16 residues. The CDR3 is CSARELAGGITGELFF. DNA of the CDR3: TGCAGTGCTAGGGAACTAGCGGGAGGTATCACCGGGGAGCTGTTTTTT.

This clonotype was seen many times. The chain combines TRBV4-3 with TRBJ1-1, with D perhaps TRBD1 (6 bases). The V end was cut by 0 bases, the J end by 4 bases, with 12 bases between. CDR1 LGHNA and CDR2 YSLEER come from the germline V gene. The CDR3 extends over 15 amino acids. The CDR3 nucleotides read TGCGCCAGCAGCCAAGATACCGGGGGGCGCACTGAAGCTTTCTTT. This sequence encodes CASSQDTGGRTEAFF.

This clonotype was observed many times. The rearrangement links TRBV7-8 to TRBJ2-1, with TRBD2 identical over 12 bases. The CDR3 totals 16 residues. J lost 7 bases, V lost 2 bases, and 6 bases had no gene match. Looked up from germline, CDR1 is SGHVS and CDR2 is FQNEAQ. The CDR3 DNA sequence: TGTGCCAGCAGCTTAAGGACTAGCGGGAAGGCGAATGAGCAGTTCTTC. This codes for CASSLRTSGKANEQFF.

This clonotype was counted at least ten times. The gene calls are TRBV29-1 and TRBJ2-5; 13 bases fit TRBD2. The CDR3 sequence is 18 residues long. Germline V gene sequence: CDR1 SQVTM, CDR2 ANQGSEA. The trim removed 4 bases at V and 5 bases at J, leaving 16 bases unmatched. For the CDR3, the DNA is TGCAGCGTTGGTCTGCGACTAGCGGGAGGAACCCCCAGGGAGACCCAGTACTTC. Encoded protein: CSVGLRLAGGTPRETQYF.